The rows below give T cell receptor beta chains drawn from one sample of a study of response to subunit inactivated influenza vaccine. From the RT-PCR reads, TCRdb called clonotypes with MiXCR, one entry per CDR3 protein. In the table there are approximately 700,000 distinct CDR3 sequences, 15% to 17% of which are singletons. Sequenced material: PBMCs from blood, taken roughly 12 days after vaccination. The receptors here all came from a man in his forties or fifties who received an inactivated influenza vaccine. CDR3s include the opening cysteine and the closing phenylalanine or tryptophan.

CDR3aa: CASSRSGYNYNEQFF; v_gene: TRBV6-1; j_gene: TRBJ2-1
CDR3aa: CASRWGGSQPQHF; v_gene: TRBV28; j_gene: TRBJ1-5
CDR3aa: CAAGRSNSYEQYF; v_gene: TRBV6-1; j_gene: TRBJ2-7
CDR3aa: CASSFSGRRAYNSPLHF; v_gene: TRBV12-3/TRBV12-4; j_gene: TRBJ1-6
CDR3aa: CAISESGRTSEEQYF; v_gene: TRBV10-3; j_gene: TRBJ2-7
CDR3aa: CASSSKLNTEAFF; v_gene: TRBV2; j_gene: TRBJ1-1
CDR3aa: CASSARFFSREQFF; v_gene: TRBV13; j_gene: TRBJ2-1
CDR3aa: CASSLRAEQYF; v_gene: TRBV12-3/TRBV12-4; j_gene: TRBJ2-7
CDR3aa: CASSPRDSNTGELFF; v_gene: TRBV4-2; j_gene: TRBJ2-2
CDR3aa: CASSPQRAYNEQFF; v_gene: TRBV18; j_gene: TRBJ2-1
CDR3aa: CASSQDYISGAYTF; v_gene: TRBV4-3; j_gene: TRBJ1-2
CDR3aa: CAGGSSSYNEQFF; v_gene: TRBV2; j_gene: TRBJ2-1
CDR3aa: CASRRLGLLRDINEQFF; v_gene: TRBV6-2/TRBV6-3; j_gene: TRBJ2-1
CDR3aa: CASIGSNEKLFF; v_gene: TRBV2; j_gene: TRBJ1-4
CDR3aa: CASSDRRVSSYNEQFF; v_gene: TRBV6-2/TRBV6-3; j_gene: TRBJ2-1
CDR3aa: CASSQVPSYEQYF; v_gene: TRBV5-5; j_gene: TRBJ2-7
CDR3aa: CASSQEMTSGRETQYF; v_gene: TRBV3-1; j_gene: TRBJ2-5
CDR3aa: CASTDRLGARSYEQYF; v_gene: TRBV12-3/TRBV12-4; j_gene: TRBJ2-7
CDR3aa: CSAADTAYEQYF; v_gene: TRBV20-1; j_gene: TRBJ2-7
CDR3aa: CSGRQGSVLAGGNEQFF; v_gene: TRBV29-1; j_gene: TRBJ2-1
CDR3aa: CASSYPREGGEQFF; v_gene: TRBV6-2/TRBV6-3; j_gene: TRBJ2-1
CDR3aa: CASSLDRDRDYEQYF; v_gene: TRBV11-2; j_gene: TRBJ2-7
CDR3aa: CASSPAWASGRALSYNEQFF; v_gene: TRBV7-6; j_gene: TRBJ2-1
CDR3aa: CASSLEVGEQYF; v_gene: TRBV7-2; j_gene: TRBJ2-7
CDR3aa: CASSPSGGMQFF; v_gene: TRBV12-3/TRBV12-4; j_gene: TRBJ2-1
CDR3aa: CSAKTYRSMNTEAFF; v_gene: TRBV20-1; j_gene: TRBJ1-1
CDR3aa: CASKPGLMNTGELFF; v_gene: TRBV7-2; j_gene: TRBJ2-2
CDR3aa: CASSLDRGSDEKLFF; v_gene: TRBV5-1; j_gene: TRBJ1-4
CDR3aa: CASSFLVMNTEAFF; v_gene: TRBV12-3/TRBV12-4; j_gene: TRBJ1-1
CDR3aa: CASSYVFGTDTQYF; v_gene: TRBV6-2/TRBV6-3; j_gene: TRBJ2-3
CDR3aa: CASSSDRVGTQYF; v_gene: TRBV27; j_gene: TRBJ2-3
CDR3aa: CSATPGTGYETQYF; v_gene: TRBV20-1; j_gene: TRBJ2-5
CDR3aa: CASSQDGFAGGYEQYF; v_gene: TRBV4-1; j_gene: TRBJ2-7
CDR3aa: CASSVVASGGLTDTQYF; v_gene: TRBV9; j_gene: TRBJ2-3
CDR3aa: CASSGQRKSSYNEQFF; v_gene: TRBV6-2/TRBV6-3; j_gene: TRBJ2-1
CDR3aa: CASSLSTLSGGYTF; v_gene: TRBV5-8; j_gene: TRBJ1-2
CDR3aa: CSARLTSGRTLYITNTGELFF; v_gene: TRBV20-1; j_gene: TRBJ2-2
CDR3aa: CATRAGTGVMNTEAFF; v_gene: TRBV24-1; j_gene: TRBJ1-1
CDR3aa: CASSLALGESNYGYTF; v_gene: TRBV7-9; j_gene: TRBJ1-2
CDR3aa: CASSLRTPGRNTQYF; v_gene: TRBV28; j_gene: TRBJ2-3
CDR3aa: CATSRDQTGNEQFF; v_gene: TRBV15; j_gene: TRBJ2-1
CDR3aa: CASSPYLRDEQYF; v_gene: TRBV4-3; j_gene: TRBJ2-7
CDR3aa: CSVEASGEDYGYTF; v_gene: TRBV29-1; j_gene: TRBJ1-2
CDR3aa: CASSLFSGYSNQPQHF; v_gene: TRBV28; j_gene: TRBJ1-5
CDR3aa: CASSYTGNSPLHF; v_gene: TRBV5-5; j_gene: TRBJ1-6
CDR3aa: CSARDHANQPQHF; v_gene: TRBV20-1; j_gene: TRBJ1-5
CDR3aa: CASSPHPPYLEQETQYF; v_gene: TRBV28; j_gene: TRBJ2-5
CDR3aa: CSVEAGPGTEAFF; v_gene: TRBV29-1; j_gene: TRBJ1-1
CDR3aa: CASSTSTENTEAFF; v_gene: TRBV12-3/TRBV12-4; j_gene: TRBJ1-1
CDR3aa: CASSAGTEPYEQYF; v_gene: TRBV12-3/TRBV12-4; j_gene: TRBJ2-7
CDR3aa: CSARSGVGETQYF; v_gene: TRBV20-1; j_gene: TRBJ2-5
CDR3aa: CASSFRHNEQFF; v_gene: TRBV12-3/TRBV12-4; j_gene: TRBJ2-1
CDR3aa: CASSSPAPDRGMYDTQYF; v_gene: TRBV28; j_gene: TRBJ2-3
CDR3aa: CATSRGGGVGRAGEQFF; v_gene: TRBV15; j_gene: TRBJ2-1
CDR3aa: CATSDLGTGSTDTQYF; v_gene: TRBV24-1; j_gene: TRBJ2-3
CDR3aa: CSVGTSFSYEQYF; v_gene: TRBV29-1; j_gene: TRBJ2-7
CDR3aa: CAWSVGISYEQYF; v_gene: TRBV30; j_gene: TRBJ2-7
CDR3aa: CATSDLLMTQYF; v_gene: TRBV24-1; j_gene: TRBJ2-5
CDR3aa: CASSLMDGGRNQPQHF; v_gene: TRBV7-2; j_gene: TRBJ1-5